This is a list of T cell receptor beta chains from one sample in a study of radiotherapy plus CTLA-4 blockade in lung cancer. TCRdb's copy holds only in-frame clones and misses some; the assay was immunoSEQ multiplex PCR. This table holds tens of thousands of clones, 72% found once. The sample in question was peripheral blood, obtained from a patient treated with radiotherapy plus ipilimumab. All receptors derive from a human donor with non-small cell lung cancer who had stable disease on radiotherapy plus ipilimumab. Each CDR3 is given with its conserved first and last residue. A D gene is named only where the DNA matches it firmly. Part of the rows lack a size; the others show once, few, many or a class for expanded clones.

few	TRBV4-1	TRBJ2-7	TRBD2	TGCGCCAGCAGCCAAGCCAAATCTGGCGGGGGAGACTCCTACGAGCAGTACTTC	CASSQAKSGGGDSYEQYF
few	TRBV5-1	TRBJ2-4	-	TGCGCCAGCAGCTTGGCCGGGGACATTCAGTACTTC	CASSLAGDIQYF
-	TRBV7-2	TRBJ2-7	-	TGTGCCAGCAGTTCAAGCACGGGGTGGGGCTACGAGCAGTACTTC	CASSSSTGWGYEQYF
-	TRBV27	TRBJ2-6	-	TGTGCCAGCAGTTTAGGAGCCTCTGGGGCCAACGTCCTGACTTTC	CASSLGASGANVLTF
-	TRBV6-1	TRBJ1-1	-	TGTGCCAGCAGTGTTGAAGGACAGCTGAACACTGAAGCTTTCTTT	CASSVEGQLNTEAFF
-	TRBV6-6	TRBJ1-1	-	TGTGCCAGCAGACTACAGGGGAACACTGAAGCTTTCTTT	CASRLQGNTEAFF
-	TRBV2	TRBJ1-4	-	TGTGCCAGCACAAGGACTCAGAATGAAAAACTGTTTTTT	CASTRTQNEKLFF
-	TRBV5-1	TRBJ2-1	-	TGCGCCAGCAGCCCAACCGGGACATACTACAATGAGCAGTTCTTC	CASSPTGTYYNEQFF
once	TRBV9	TRBJ2-1	TRBD1	TGTGCCAGCAGCGTAGCTTATTCGACAGGGGGTAATGAGCAGTTCTTC	CASSVAYSTGGNEQFF
-	TRBV10-3	TRBJ1-5	-	TGTGCCATCAGTGCACAGAGCAATCAGCCCCAGCATTTT	CAISAQSNQPQHF
-	TRBV30	TRBJ1-2	-	TGTGCCTGGAGTCTGGCAGGGGCGAACTATGGCTACACCTTC	CAWSLAGANYGYTF
-	TRBV27	TRBJ1-1	-	TGTGCCAGCAGTTTCAAAGGGGACACTGAAGCTTTCTTT	CASSFKGDTEAFF
-	TRBV30	TRBJ1-2	-	TGTGCCTGGAGCACAGGGATTAACTATGGCTACACCTTC	CAWSTGINYGYTF
-	TRBV2	TRBJ1-1	-	TGTGCCAGCAGTCGAGGGGGTAATGAAGCTTTCTTT	CASSRGGNEAFF
-	TRBV25-1	TRBJ2-1	TRBD2	TGTGCCAGCAGCAACTATGCGGCTCGGGGGGATGAGCAGTTCTTC	CASSNYAARGDEQFF
-	TRBV5-1	TRBJ1-3	-	TGCGCCAGCAGCTTGGCAGGGGCTTCACGTGGAAACACCATATATTTT	CASSLAGASRGNTIYF
-	TRBV5-1	TRBJ1-1	-	TGCGCCAGCAGCACGACAGGTTACACTGAAGCTTTCTTT	CASSTTGYTEAFF